This passage covers 18 T cell receptor beta chains from one sample sequenced in a study of cytomegalovirus exposure and HLA in healthy donors. In the PCR, 60 Vbeta and 13 Jbeta primers were used. Assay: immunoSEQ multiplex PCR; the TCRdb copy retains only in-frame clones and omits some. The sample has approximately 210,000 clones, roughly 79% seen once; the top ten hold over 1.5%. The sample comprised PBMCs. The source is a male donor in good health and CMV-seronegative.

The rearrangement links TRBV6-5 to TRBJ1-2; 10 nucleotides align to TRBD1. CDR1 and CDR2 (germline): MNHEY, SVGAGI. The CDR3 is 15 amino acids. Trimming at V came to 2 bases and at J to 7 bases, leaving 7 bases not matched to a gene. DNA of the CDR3: TGTGCCAGCAGTTACCGTAGACAGGGGGCGCTTGGCTACACCTTC. Protein: CASSYRRQGALGYTF.

This chain connects TRBV2 to TRBJ2-5; no definite D call. CDR1 SNHLY and CDR2 FYNNEI come from the germline V gene. Trimming pared 5 bases from V and 5 bases from J, leaving 12 bases between. The CDR3 is 13 amino acids. The CDR3 bases are TGTGCCAGCAGTAACAGCCCCCGGGAGACCCAGTACTTC. As protein: CASSNSPRETQYF. The full variable domain, its missing parts supplied by reference TRBV2 and TRBJ2-5, is EPEVTQTPSHQVTQMGQEVILRCVPISNHLYFYWYRQILGQKVEFLVSFYNNEISEKSEIFDDQFSVERPDGSNFTLKIRSTKLEDSAMYFCASSNSPRETQYFGPGTRLLVL.

This clone was picked up a small number of times. The chain employs TRBV28 and TRBJ1-5, with TRBD1 matching over 7 bases. The length of the CDR3 is 16 residues. J gave up 2 bases and V 5 bases, and 9 bases lay outside the gene matches. Germline-derived CDR1 and CDR2 are MDHEN and SYDVKM. The CDR3 loop reads CASSPNTGAGNQPQHF. DNA of the CDR3: TGTGCCAGCAGTCCAAACACAGGGGCTGGCAATCAGCCCCAGCATTTT. The variable domain in full, with the rest retrieved from reference TRBV28 and TRBJ1-5, is DVKVTQSSRYLVKRTGEKVFLECVQDMDHENMFWYRQDPGLGLRLIYFSYDVKMKEKGDIPEGYSVSREKKERFSLILESASTNQTSMYLCASSPNTGAGNQPQHFGDGTRLSIL.

The chain is built from TRBV2 and TRBJ1-4, with D tentatively TRBD1 (5 bases). Per the germline V gene, CDR1 is SNHLY and CDR2 is FYNNEI. The CDR3 has 13 residues. V gave up 5 bases and J gave up 8 bases, with 12 bases separating them. In DNA, the CDR3 is TGTGCCAGCAGTTTACAGGACGGGGAAAAACTGTTTTTT. Its protein is CASSLQDGEKLFF. The variable domain in full, with the rest retrieved from reference TRBV2 and TRBJ1-4, is EPEVTQTPSHQVTQMGQEVILRCVPISNHLYFYWYRQILGQKVEFLVSFYNNEISEKSEIFDDQFSVERPDGSNFTLKIRSTKLEDSAMYFCASSLQDGEKLFFGSGTQLSVL.

The V call is TRBV28, the J call TRBJ2-7; 8 positions match TRBD1. CDR3 length equals 16 residues. In germline, CDR1 is MDHEN, CDR2 SYDVKM. J gave up 2 bases and V 4 bases, and 10 bases lay outside the gene matches. The CDR3 coding sequence is TGTGCCAGCAGTTCCCCTGGGACAGGCCCAACCTACGAGCAGTACTTC. Protein product: CASSSPGTGPTYEQYF.

V and J are TRBV5-1 and TRBJ2-1; 9 bases fit TRBD2. Germline V CDR1 and CDR2: SGHRS, YFSETQ. The CDR3 runs to 19 residues. The J segment lost 0 bases and the V segment lost 7 bases, leaving 17 bases of the junction unmatched. CDR3 protein: CASRPLGGSGGHSYNEQFF. CDR3 in DNA: TGCGCCAGCCGTCCCCTGGGGGGTAGCGGGGGTCACTCCTACAATGAGCAGTTCTTC.

The chain joins TRBV18 to TRBJ2-5, with no clear D. The CDR3 covers 12 residues. Deletions cut 10 bases from V and 5 bases from J, with 14 bases between. Germline values: CDR1 KGHSH, CDR2 LQKENI. The CDR3 DNA reads as TGTGCCACCCATCCATCGGGTGAGACCCAGTACTTC. The encoded protein is CATHPSGETQYF.

The genes are TRBV6-5 and TRBJ2-5, with 7 bases matching TRBD1. The J call may be wrong; the DNA end is better matched by TRBJ2-7. The germline gives CDR1 MNHEY, CDR2 SVGAGI. CDR3 length: 14 amino acids. The CDR3 DNA follows: TGTGCCAGCACCATCTTCGAGGGGGCCCACGAGCAGTACTTC. Protein sequence: CASTIFEGAHEQYF.

The chain employs TRBV5-1 and TRBJ1-4, with unresolved D. There are 16 residues in the CDR3. The V gene's germline CDR1 is SGHRS and CDR2 YFSETQ. V lost 0 bases, J lost 7 bases, and 16 bases lay in between. The CDR3 sequence: CASSLGPRGEAEKLFF. Written as DNA, the CDR3 is TGCGCCAGCAGCTTGGGTCCCCGGGGAGAGGCTGAAAAACTGTTTTTT.

The rearrangement joins TRBV6-5 to TRBJ1-2; TRBD1 matches at 7 bases. The trim removed 6 bases at V and 1 base at J, leaving 2 bases unmatched. This CDR3 has 13 residues. Germline V gene data show CDR1 as MNHEY and CDR2 as SVGAGI. CDR3 bases: TGTGCCAGCAGAAGGGACAGTAACTATGGCTACACCTTC. As protein: CASRRDSNYGYTF.

This chain links TRBV30 with TRBJ2-7, with 8 bases fitting TRBD2. Germline values: CDR1 GTSNPN, CDR2 SVGIG (reference sequence). The CDR3 loop spans 14 amino acids. With 3 bases clipped from V and 6 bases from J, the junction kept 10 bases outside the gene matches. The CDR3 bases are TGTGCCTGGAGCGAACGGGGGGGGCTCCCCGAGCAGTACTTC. It is translated as CAWSERGGLPEQYF.

This clone has a single count. This rearrangement joins TRBV18 to TRBJ2-5; TRBD1 is a possible D gene (5 bases). CDR1 and CDR2 (germline): KGHSH, LQKENI. This CDR3 comprises 13 residues. Trimming pared 3 bases from V and 5 bases from J, leaving 10 bases between. CDR3 loop: CASSPGPGETQYF. In DNA form, the CDR3 reads TGTGCCAGCTCACCGGGGCCAGGTGAGACCCAGTACTTC.

V is TRBV28 and J is TRBJ1-2; 11 bases are shared with TRBD1. V lost 7 bases and J lost 2; bases outside the gene matches: 15. Germline lookup yields CDR1 MDHEN and CDR2 SYDVKM. There are 18 residues in the CDR3. The CDR3 bases are TGTGCCAGCACCCCGCCGGGGACAGGGGGAAAGGTGAACTATGGCTACACCTTC. It encodes CASTPPGTGGKVNYGYTF.

V and J are TRBV10-3 and TRBJ2-1; the match to TRBD2 covers 7 bases. Germline loops: CDR1 ENHRY, CDR2 SYGVKD. V was pared by 4 bases and J by 5 bases, with 5 bases of the junction left unmatched. CDR3 length equals 14 residues. The CDR3 DNA reads as TGTGCCATCAGTGCAGCTGGGGGGGACAATGAGCAGTTCTTC. Its translation is CAISAAGGDNEQFF.

The J gene is TRBJ2-5, the V gene TRBV2; TRBD2 aligns across 9 bases. The junction had 8 bases not matched to a gene; V was cut back by 2 bases and J by 1 base. From germline, CDR1 is SNHLY and CDR2 FYNNEI. The CDR3 is 17 residues long. CDR3 amino acids: CASSEFSSGVLQETQYF. DNA of the CDR3: TGTGCCAGCAGTGAATTTTCTAGCGGGGTACTCCAAGAGACCCAGTACTTC.

This sequence joins TRBV28 and TRBJ2-7, with 7 bases lining up with TRBD1. The CDR3 extends over 18 amino acids. Germline trimming cut 4 bases from V and 0 bases from J; bases unmatched to any gene: 15. The germline gives CDR1 MDHEN, CDR2 SYDVKM. The CDR3 region has the DNA TGTGCCAGCAGTTGGCTTCTAAGCGACAGGGTCGGCTCCTACGAGCAGTACTTC. Translated: CASSWLLSDRVGSYEQYF.

This clone was counted once. This chain links TRBV5-1 with TRBJ2-1, with 11 bases matching TRBD2. The CDR3 has 16 amino acids. With V trimmed by 2 bases and J by 9 bases, 10 bases remained unmatched. Germline V gene data show CDR1 as SGHRS and CDR2 as YFSETQ. CDR3 protein: CASSFVAGGPSAEQFF. In DNA, the CDR3 is TGCGCCAGCAGCTTCGTAGCGGGAGGGCCCTCGGCTGAGCAGTTCTTC.

J is TRBJ1-1 and V is TRBV18; weak D call: TRBD1 (6 bases). Trimming pared 6 bases from V and 4 bases from J, leaving 15 bases between. The CDR3 loop spans 14 amino acids. Germline V lookup: CDR1 KGHSH, CDR2 LQKENI. The CDR3 DNA follows: TGTGCCAGCTCGCACAGGGAGGGCAGCACTGAAGCTTTCTTT. Protein sequence: CASSHREGSTEAFF.